A selection of T cell receptor beta chains follows, all from one sample in a study of beta chain features in type 1 diabetes. Some clones are missing from TCRdb's copy, which holds only in-frame ones; the method was immunoSEQ multiplex PCR. The sample includes more than 100,000 clones, about a sixth seen only once; the top ten take around 2.5%. The sequenced sample consisted of central memory CD4+ T cells from blood. The source of these receptors is a man in his thirties or forties with type 1 diabetes. CDR3s include the opening cysteine and the closing phenylalanine or tryptophan. Each record gives: V gene, J gene, CDR3 protein.

v_gene: TRBV7-2
j_gene: TRBJ2-5
CDR3aa: CASSFQRGGGETQYF

v_gene: TRBV7-2
j_gene: .
CDR3aa: CASTVSSHEQYF

v_gene: TRBV7-9
j_gene: TRBJ2-7
CDR3aa: CASSSNRVGEQYF

v_gene: TRBV29-1
j_gene: TRBJ2-7
CDR3aa: CSVEDQGQGSEQYF

v_gene: TRBV5-6
j_gene: TRBJ1-2
CDR3aa: CASSVTGRGYTF

v_gene: TRBV13
j_gene: TRBJ2-1
CDR3aa: CASSSWTQYNEQFF

v_gene: TRBV5-1
j_gene: TRBJ2-3
CDR3aa: CASTSLPSGGADTQYF

v_gene: TRBV28
j_gene: TRBJ2-5
CDR3aa: CASSSGQQGETQYF

v_gene: TRBV9
j_gene: TRBJ2-2
CDR3aa: CASSGHRRGNTGELFF

v_gene: TRBV19
j_gene: TRBJ1-2
CDR3aa: CASSIVGTGLGYTF

v_gene: TRBV6-5
j_gene: TRBJ2-3
CDR3aa: CASSYSVARADTQYF

v_gene: TRBV7-2
j_gene: TRBJ1-2
CDR3aa: CASSLIGHYGYTF

v_gene: TRBV5-1
j_gene: TRBJ2-5
CDR3aa: CASSLMADQETQYF

v_gene: TRBV5-1
j_gene: TRBJ2-5
CDR3aa: CASSDSQGPIQETQYF

v_gene: TRBV14
j_gene: TRBJ2-3
CDR3aa: CASSRLAGSPPDTQYF

v_gene: TRBV5-1
j_gene: TRBJ2-3
CDR3aa: CASSKGLTGITDTQYF